This is a list of T cell receptor beta chains from one sample in a study of long-term antiretroviral therapy in people with HIV. TCRdb's table, derived via immunoSEQ multiplex PCR, lists solely in-frame clones and lacks some. The table lists around 25,000 clones, about 80% of them singletons. Sample: unsorted PBMCs, taken 1.1 years before starting antiretroviral therapy. These receptors were taken from a woman between 35 and 50 years old with HIV. CDR3s leave out the opening cysteine and the closing phenylalanine or tryptophan. The order of the fields is D gene, V gene, CDR3 protein. A D gene is named only where the DNA matches it firmly.

D: TRBD2; V: TRBV11-3; CDR3: ASSLLAGGVSYEQY
D: TRBD2; V: TRBV5-1; CDR3: ASSPGLAGGRETQY
D: -; V: TRBV27; CDR3: ASSLSYRTGNQPQH
D: -; V: TRBV6-1; CDR3: AVHIREGTGELF
D: TRBD1; V: TRBV15; CDR3: ATATGGKSDGYT
D: -; V: TRBV11-3; CDR3: ASSPWRDPIYEQY
D: -; V: TRBV5-4; CDR3: ASSGGDDNEQF
D: -; V: TRBV27; CDR3: ASSRWDAYEQY
D: TRBD1; V: TRBV4-1; CDR3: ASSQGQGAGTEAF
D: -; V: TRBV10-3; CDR3: AISVGGPGTPNEKLF
D: -; V: TRBV6-1; CDR3: ASSEEDGRVRT
D: -; V: TRBV4-2; CDR3: ASSQRVGADGYT
D: -; V: TRBV4-2; CDR3: ASSQDGLTGTDTQY
D: TRBD1; V: TRBV23-1; CDR3: ASSHRRTGQDTGELF
D: TRBD1; V: TRBV29-1; CDR3: SVGTGNTGELF
D: -; V: TRBV15; CDR3: ATSAEGAGSHEQY
D: -; V: TRBV4-2; CDR3: ASSPSRTRDQYTQY
D: -; V: TRBV5-1; CDR3: ASQAQSDFYEQY
D: TRBD2; V: TRBV10-3; CDR3: AISLKGLASTDTQY
D: TRBD2; V: TRBV7-9; CDR3: ASSPTSGGLNEQF
D: TRBD1; V: TRBV13; CDR3: ASSLGPTGGSEQY
D: -; V: TRBV23-1; CDR3: ASSRARENGYT
D: TRBD2; V: TRBV6-5; CDR3: ASRVPGGTQY
D: TRBD1; V: TRBV27; CDR3: ASSLRTGDGELF
D: -; V: TRBV18; CDR3: ASSPGRDEQF
D: -; V: TRBV19; CDR3: ASSYRNSYEQY
D: -; V: TRBV10-3; CDR3: AISNALSGNTIY
D: TRBD2; V: TRBV25-1; CDR3: ATRSRTSGITTQY
D: -; V: TRBV11-3; CDR3: ASSPRGTVTEAF
D: TRBD1; V: TRBV19; CDR3: ASSMFTGVGTDTQY
D: -; V: TRBV6-5; CDR3: ASSYRRGMIGEQY
D: -; V: TRBV4-1; CDR3: ASSLRQSYNEQF
D: -; V: TRBV14; CDR3: ASSQWVSYGYT
D: -; V: TRBV10-1; CDR3: ASSRTDSYEQY
D: TRBD1; V: TRBV9; CDR3: ASSVGEGALYSNQPQH
D: TRBD1; V: TRBV9; CDR3: ASSGAGGNEQY
D: -; V: TRBV5-1; CDR3: ASRRTTGQETQY
D: -; V: TRBV19; CDR3: ASSARKVQPQH
D: TRBD1; V: TRBV10-1; CDR3: ASSDGTGGSEQY
D: -; V: TRBV6-5; CDR3: ASRGFGLYGYT
D: -; V: TRBV11-3; CDR3: ASSPGQMNEQF
D: -; V: TRBV6-6; CDR3: ASGNQNTEAF
D: -; V: TRBV27; CDR3: ASSLFSANTEAF
D: -; V: TRBV4-1; CDR3: ASSPQSVVSNQPQH
D: TRBD1; V: TRBV2; CDR3: ASSDGQAANYGYT